The present T cell receptor beta chain was sequenced within a study of beta chain features in type 1 diabetes. The wider study: Patient and healthy donor groups were alike in age, gender and cell yields.

Only a few counts were recorded for this clone. CDR1 is SQVTM, CDR2 ANQGSEA, per germline. This CDR3 region has 15 residues. V dropped 0 bases and J dropped 0 bases, with 12 bases sitting between them. As every portion of the isolated RNA was reverse transcribed, the sequencing read expressed TCRB transcripts. Profiling relied on immunoSEQ multiplex PCR, and the TCRdb table lists in-frame clones only, not all of them. The sample has 200,000 to 300,000 clones, 25% to 30% seen once. Sorting of CD4+ naive, central memory, regulatory and stem cell-like memory cells was performed via CD45RO/CCR7/CD25/CD127/CD95/CD27.

The sample consisted of central memory CD4+ T cells from blood. The chain recombines TRBV29-1 with TRBJ2-7; no clear D gene. The source is a man aged 25-45 years in good health. The CDR3: CSVEDWLEDSYEQYF. DNA of the CDR3: TGCAGCGTTGAAGATTGGTTGGAAGACTCCTACGAGCAGTACTTC.